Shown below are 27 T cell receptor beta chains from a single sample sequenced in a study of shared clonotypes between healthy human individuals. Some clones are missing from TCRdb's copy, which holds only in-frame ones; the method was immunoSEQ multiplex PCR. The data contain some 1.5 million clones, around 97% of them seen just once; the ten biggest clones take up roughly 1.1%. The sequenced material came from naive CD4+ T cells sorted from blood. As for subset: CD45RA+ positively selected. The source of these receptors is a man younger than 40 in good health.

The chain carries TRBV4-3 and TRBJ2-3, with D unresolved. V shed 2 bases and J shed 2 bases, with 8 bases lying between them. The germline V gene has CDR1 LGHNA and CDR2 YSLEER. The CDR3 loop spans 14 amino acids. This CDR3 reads CASSQLPYTDTQYF. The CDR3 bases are TGCGCCAGCAGCCAATTACCGTACACAGATACGCAGTATTTT.

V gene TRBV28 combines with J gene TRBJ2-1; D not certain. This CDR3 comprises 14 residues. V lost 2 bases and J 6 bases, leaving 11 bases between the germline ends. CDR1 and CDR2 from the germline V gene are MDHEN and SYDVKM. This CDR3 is CASSLLGPINEQFF. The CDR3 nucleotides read TGTGCCAGCAGTTTACTAGGGCCCATCAATGAGCAGTTCTTC.

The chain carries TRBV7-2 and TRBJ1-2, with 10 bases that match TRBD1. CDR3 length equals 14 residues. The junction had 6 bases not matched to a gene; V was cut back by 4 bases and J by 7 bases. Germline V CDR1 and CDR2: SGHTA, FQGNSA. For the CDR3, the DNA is TGTGCCAGCAGCTCACAGGGACAGGGGTTTGGCTACACCTTC. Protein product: CASSSQGQGFGYTF.

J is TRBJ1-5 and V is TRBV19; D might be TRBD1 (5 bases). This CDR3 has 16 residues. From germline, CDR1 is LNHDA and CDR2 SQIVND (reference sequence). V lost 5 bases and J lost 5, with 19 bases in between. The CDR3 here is CASSQGNQGLHQPQHF. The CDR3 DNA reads TGTGCCAGTAGTCAAGGGAACCAGGGACTGCATCAGCCCCAGCATTTT.

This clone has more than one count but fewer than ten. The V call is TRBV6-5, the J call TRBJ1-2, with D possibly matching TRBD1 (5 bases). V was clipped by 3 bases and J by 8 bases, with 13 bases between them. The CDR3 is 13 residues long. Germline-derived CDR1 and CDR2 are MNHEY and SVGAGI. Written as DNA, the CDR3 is TGTGCCAGCAGTTATCAGGGCGTACGGGGCTACACCTTC. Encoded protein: CASSYQGVRGYTF.

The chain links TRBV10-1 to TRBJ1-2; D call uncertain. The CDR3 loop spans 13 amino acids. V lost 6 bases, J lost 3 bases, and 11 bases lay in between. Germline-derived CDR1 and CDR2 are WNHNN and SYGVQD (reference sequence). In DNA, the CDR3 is TGCGCCAGCAGCCCCGGACTAGACTATGGCTACACCTTC. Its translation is CASSPGLDYGYTF.

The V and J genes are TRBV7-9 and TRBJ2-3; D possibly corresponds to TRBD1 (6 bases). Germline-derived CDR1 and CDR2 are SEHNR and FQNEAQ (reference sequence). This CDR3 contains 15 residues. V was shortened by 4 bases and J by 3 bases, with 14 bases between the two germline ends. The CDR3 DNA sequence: TGTGCCAGCAGCTCAATCAGAGGGGGAACAGATACGCAGTATTTT. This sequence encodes CASSSIRGGTDTQYF.

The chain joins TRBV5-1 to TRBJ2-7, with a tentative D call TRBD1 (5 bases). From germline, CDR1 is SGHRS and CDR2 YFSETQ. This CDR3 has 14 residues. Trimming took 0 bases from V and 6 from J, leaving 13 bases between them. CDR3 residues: CASSLEQVGLEQYF. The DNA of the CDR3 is TGCGCCAGCAGCTTGGAACAGGTGGGTCTCGAGCAGTACTTC. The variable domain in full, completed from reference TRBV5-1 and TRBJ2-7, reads KAGVTQTPRYLIKTRGQQVTLSCSPISGHRSVSWYQQTPGQGLQFLFEYFSETQRNKGNFPGRFSGRQFSNSRSEMNVSTLELGDSALYLCASSLEQVGLEQYFGPGTRLTVT.

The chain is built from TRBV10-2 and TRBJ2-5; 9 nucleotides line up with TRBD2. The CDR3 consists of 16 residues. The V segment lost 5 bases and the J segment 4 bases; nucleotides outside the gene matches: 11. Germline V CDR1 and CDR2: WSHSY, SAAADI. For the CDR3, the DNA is TGCGCCAGCAGTACCCTAGCGGGAACCCGTCGAGAGACCCAGTACTTC. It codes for CASSTLAGTRRETQYF.

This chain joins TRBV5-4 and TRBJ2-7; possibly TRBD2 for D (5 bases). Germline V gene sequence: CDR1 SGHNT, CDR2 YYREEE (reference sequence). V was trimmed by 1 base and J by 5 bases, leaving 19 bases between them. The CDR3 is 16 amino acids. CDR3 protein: CASSLFAGSGVNEQYF. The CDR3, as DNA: TGTGCCAGCAGCTTGTTTGCAGGCTCCGGGGTCAACGAGCAGTACTTC.

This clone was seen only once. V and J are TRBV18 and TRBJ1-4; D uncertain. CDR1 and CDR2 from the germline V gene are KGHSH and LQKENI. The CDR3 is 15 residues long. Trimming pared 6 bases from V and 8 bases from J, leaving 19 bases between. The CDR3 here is CASSNGPSQGEKLFF. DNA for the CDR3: TGTGCCAGCTCCAACGGACCTTCTCAAGGGGAAAAACTGTTTTTT.

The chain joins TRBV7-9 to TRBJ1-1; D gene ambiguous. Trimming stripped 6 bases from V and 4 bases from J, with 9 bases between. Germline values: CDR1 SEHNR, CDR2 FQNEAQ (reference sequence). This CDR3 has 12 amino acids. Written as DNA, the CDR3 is TGTGCCAGCAGTCAAGTTAGCACTGAAGCTTTCTTT. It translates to CASSQVSTEAFF.

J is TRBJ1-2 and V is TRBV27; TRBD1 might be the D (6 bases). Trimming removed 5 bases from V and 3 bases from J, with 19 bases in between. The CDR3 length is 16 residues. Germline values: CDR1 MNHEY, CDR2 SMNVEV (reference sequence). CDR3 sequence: CASSPRTRGADYGYTF. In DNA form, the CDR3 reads TGTGCCAGCAGTCCCCGTACCAGGGGCGCGGACTATGGCTACACCTTC.

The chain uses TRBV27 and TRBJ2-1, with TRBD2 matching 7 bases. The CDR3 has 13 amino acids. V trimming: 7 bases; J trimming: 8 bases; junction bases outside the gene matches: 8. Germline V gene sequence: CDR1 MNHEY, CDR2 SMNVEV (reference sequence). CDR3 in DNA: TGTGCCAGCAACCCTATTGGGAGGGATGAGCAGTTCTTC. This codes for CASNPIGRDEQFF.

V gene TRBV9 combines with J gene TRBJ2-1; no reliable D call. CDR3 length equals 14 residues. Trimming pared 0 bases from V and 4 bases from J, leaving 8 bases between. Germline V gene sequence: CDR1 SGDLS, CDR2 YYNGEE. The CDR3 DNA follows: TGTGCCAGCAGCGTAGATGCCTTATACAATGAGCAGTTCTTC. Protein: CASSVDALYNEQFF. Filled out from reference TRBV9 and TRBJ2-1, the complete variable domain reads DSGVTQTPKHLITATGQRVTLRCSPRSGDLSVYWYQQSLDQGLQFLIQYYNGEERAKGNILERFSAQQFPDLHSELNLSSLELGDSALYFCASSVDALYNEQFFGPGTRLTVL.

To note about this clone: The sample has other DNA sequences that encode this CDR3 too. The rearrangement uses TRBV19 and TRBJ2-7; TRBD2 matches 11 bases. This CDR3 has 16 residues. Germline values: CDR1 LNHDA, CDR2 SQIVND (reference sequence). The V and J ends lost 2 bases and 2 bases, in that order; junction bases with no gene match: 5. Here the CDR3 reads CASSIRTSGRTYEQYF. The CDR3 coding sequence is TGTGCCAGTAGTATAAGGACTAGCGGGCGTACCTACGAGCAGTACTTC.

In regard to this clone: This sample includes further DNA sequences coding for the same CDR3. The CDR3 nucleotides read TGTGCCAGCAGCTTAGGTAATCAGCCCCAGCATTTT. Encoded protein: CASSLGNQPQHF. The chain couples TRBV7-9 to TRBJ1-5; D uncertain. This CDR3 region has 12 residues. V lost 1 base to trimming and J lost 4 bases, with 2 bases between them. Per germline, CDR1 SEHNR and CDR2 FQNEAQ (reference sequence).

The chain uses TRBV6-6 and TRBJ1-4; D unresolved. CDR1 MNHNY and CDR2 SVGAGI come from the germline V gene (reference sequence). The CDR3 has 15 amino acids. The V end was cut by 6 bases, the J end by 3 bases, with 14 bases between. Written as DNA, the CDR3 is TGTGCCAGCAGATCCCCTGGGCTCGCTAATGAAAAACTGTTTTTT. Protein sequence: CASRSPGLANEKLFF.

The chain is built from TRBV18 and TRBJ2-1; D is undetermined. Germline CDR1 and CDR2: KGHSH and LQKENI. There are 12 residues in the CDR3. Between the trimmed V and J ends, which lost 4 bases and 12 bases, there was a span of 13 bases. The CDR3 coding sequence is TGTGCCAGCTCACTTGCCGAGGCCTGGCAGTTCTTC. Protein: CASSLAEAWQFF.

The DNA of the CDR3 is TGTGCCAGCTCAAAGGGACTAGCGGGAGACAATGAGCAGTTCTTC. This gives the protein CASSKGLAGDNEQFF. The chain links TRBV18 to TRBJ2-1, with TRBD2 matching 14 bases. The V gene end was trimmed by 5 bases and the J gene end by 5 bases; junction bases not matched to a gene: 2. This CDR3 is 15 amino acids long. Germline V gene sequence: CDR1 KGHSH, CDR2 LQKENI.

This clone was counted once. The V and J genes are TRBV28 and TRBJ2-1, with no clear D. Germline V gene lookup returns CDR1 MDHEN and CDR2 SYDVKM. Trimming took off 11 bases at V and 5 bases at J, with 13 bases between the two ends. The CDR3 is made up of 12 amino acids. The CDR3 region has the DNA TGTGCCTCCCAGGAACCTAACAATGAGCAGTTCTTC. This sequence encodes CASQEPNNEQFF.

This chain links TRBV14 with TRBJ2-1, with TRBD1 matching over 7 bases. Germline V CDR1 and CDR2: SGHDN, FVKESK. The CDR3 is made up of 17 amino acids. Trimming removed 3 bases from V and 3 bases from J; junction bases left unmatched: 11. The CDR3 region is CASSHFRQGGIYNEQFF. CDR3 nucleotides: TGTGCCAGCAGCCATTTCAGACAGGGTGGCATCTACAATGAGCAGTTCTTC.

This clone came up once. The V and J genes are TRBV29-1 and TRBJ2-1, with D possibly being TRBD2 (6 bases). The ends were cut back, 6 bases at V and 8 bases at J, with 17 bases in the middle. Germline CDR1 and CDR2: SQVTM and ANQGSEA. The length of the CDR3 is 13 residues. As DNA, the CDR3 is TGCAGCGTAATAGGACCCAAGCGGGATGAGCAGTTCTTC. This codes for CSVIGPKRDEQFF.

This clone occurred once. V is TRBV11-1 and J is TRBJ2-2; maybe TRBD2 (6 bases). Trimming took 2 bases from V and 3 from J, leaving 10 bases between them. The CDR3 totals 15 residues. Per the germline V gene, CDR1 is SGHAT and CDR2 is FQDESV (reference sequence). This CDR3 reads CASSLFGSDTGELFF. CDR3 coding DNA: TGTGCCAGCAGCTTATTCGGGAGCGACACCGGGGAGCTGTTTTTT. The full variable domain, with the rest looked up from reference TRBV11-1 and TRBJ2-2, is EAEVAQSPRYKITEKSQAVAFWCDPISGHATLYWYRQILGQGPELLVQFQDESVVDDSQLPKDRFSAERLKGVDSTLKIQPAELGDSAMYLCASSLFGSDTGELFFGEGSRLTVL.

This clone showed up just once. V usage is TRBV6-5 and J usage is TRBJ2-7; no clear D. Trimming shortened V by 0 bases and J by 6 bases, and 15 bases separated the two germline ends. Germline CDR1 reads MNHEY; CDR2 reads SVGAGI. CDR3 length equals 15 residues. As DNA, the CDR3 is TGTGCCAGCAGTTACTCTCTAATGCTCACCTCCGAGCAGTACTTC. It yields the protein CASSYSLMLTSEQYF.

CDR3 DNA sequence: TGTGCCAGCAGCCCTCGGCCCACCGGGGAGCTGTTTTTT. Its protein product is CASSPRPTGELFF. The rearrangement uses TRBV25-1 and TRBJ2-2; D is ambiguous. V was trimmed by 6 bases and J by 4 bases, leaving 9 bases between them. This CDR3 is 13 amino acids long. CDR1 and CDR2 (germline): MGHDK, SYGVNS.

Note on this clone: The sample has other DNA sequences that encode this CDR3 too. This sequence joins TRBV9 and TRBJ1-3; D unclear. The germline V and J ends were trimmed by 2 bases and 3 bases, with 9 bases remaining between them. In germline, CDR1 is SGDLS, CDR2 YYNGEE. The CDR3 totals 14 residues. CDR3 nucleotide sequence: TGTGCCAGCAGCGTTGGCAGTGGTGGAAACACCATATATTTT. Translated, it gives CASSVGSGGNTIYF.